The 18 T cell receptor beta chains given below trace back to one sample, sequenced in a study of blood T cell repertoires in COVID-19. Profiling relied on immunoSEQ multiplex PCR, and the TCRdb table lists in-frame clones only, not all of them. The table lists 200,000 to 300,000 clones, 80% to 90% of them singletons, with around 5.9% in the top ten. Sequencing input: peripheral blood. These receptors all stem from a man in his sixties with acute or convalescent COVID-19.

V is TRBV6-6 and J is TRBJ2-5; 7 bases line up with TRBD1. This CDR3 comprises 15 residues. CDR1 and CDR2 from the germline V gene are MNHNY and SVGAGI (reference sequence). Trimming cost V 2 bases and J 4 bases; bases outside gene matches: 7. This CDR3 reads CASSYDGTAGETQYF. The CDR3 region has the DNA TGTGCCAGCAGTTACGACGGGACAGCAGGAGAGACCCAGTACTTC.

The chain carries TRBV18 and TRBJ1-1; 12 nucleotides align to TRBD1. The germline V gene has CDR1 KGHSH and CDR2 LQKENI. The CDR3 is 16 amino acids. V shed 3 bases, J shed 3 bases, and the junction held 5 bases outside the gene matches. The CDR3 DNA reads TGTGCCAGCTCACCCGGGACAGGGGGCAGAGACACTGAAGCTTTCTTT. It translates to CASSPGTGGRDTEAFF.

The chain links TRBV21-1 to TRBJ2-1; the D call in the table, TRBD1, was not verified against the DNA. TRBV21-1 is noted as a pseudogene. CDR3 length: 16 amino acids. The CDR3 sequence is CASSPHIQGSYNEQFF. The CDR3 region has the DNA TGTGCCAGCAGCCCGCATATACAGGGCTCCTACAATGAGCAGTTCTTC.

The chain joins TRBV2 to TRBJ1-1; D may be TRBD1 (6 bases). V lost 8 bases to trimming and J lost 4 bases, with 17 bases between them. CDR3 length: 14 amino acids. Germline loops: CDR1 SNHLY, CDR2 FYNNEI. CDR3 DNA: TGTGCCAGCGACACGACGACAGGATCCACTGAAGCTTTCTTT. This sequence encodes CASDTTTGSTEAFF.

This clone showed up just a few times. This chain connects TRBV11-2 to TRBJ1-2; D may be TRBD1 (6 bases). The CDR3 runs to 15 residues. Germline V gives CDR1 SGHAT, CDR2 FQNNGV. V was pared by 5 bases and J by 8 bases, with 21 bases between. CDR3 DNA sequence: TGTGCCAGCAGCGCAGTGGTGGAGGGGGGGAGAGGCTACACCTTC. Translated: CASSAVVEGGRGYTF.

The chain carries TRBV5-6 and TRBJ1-4; 8 positions match TRBD1. Per germline, CDR1 SGHDT and CDR2 YYEEEE. J lost 8 bases, V lost 4 bases, and 7 bases had no gene match. The CDR3 has 14 amino acids. The DNA for the CDR3 is TGTGCCAGCAGCGCTGACAGGGGCGGGGAAAAACTGTTTTTT. This sequence encodes CASSADRGGEKLFF.

This chain joins TRBV19 and TRBJ1-3, with D uncertain. V was cut by 3 bases and J by 0 bases, with 9 bases left in between. Germline CDR1 LNHDA, CDR2 SQIVND (reference sequence). The CDR3 has 15 residues. The CDR3: CASSISGDSGNTIYF. The CDR3 nucleotides read TGTGCCAGTAGTATTTCGGGTGACTCTGGAAACACCATATATTTT.

This rearrangement joins TRBV6-5 to TRBJ2-6; D ambiguous. Germline lookup yields CDR1 MNHEY and CDR2 SVGAGI. CDR3 length equals 13 residues. Trimming shortened V by 8 bases and J by 4 bases, and 9 bases separated the two germline ends. This chain's CDR3 is CASASPGANVLTF. CDR3 in DNA: TGTGCCAGCGCGAGTCCGGGGGCCAACGTCCTGACTTTC.

The table lists this clone with a count of one. The rearrangement links TRBV19 to TRBJ2-3, with D maybe TRBD2 (5 bases). V lost 11 bases and J 0 bases, leaving 15 bases between the germline ends. The CDR3 covers 14 residues. Germline CDR1 reads LNHDA; CDR2 reads SQIVND (reference sequence). CDR3 sequence: CASKETGSTDTQYF. CDR3 coding DNA: TGTGCCTCCAAGGAAACGGGAAGCACAGATACGCAGTATTTT.

V usage is TRBV11-3 and J usage is TRBJ2-2; no clear D gene. Trimming removed 1 base at V and 5 bases at J, with 11 bases between. The CDR3 contains 15 residues. Germline V CDR1 and CDR2: SGHNT, YENEEA. For the CDR3, the DNA is TGTGCCAGCAGCTTAGCTCGGTCCTCGACCGGGGAGCTGTTTTTT. Its translation is CASSLARSSTGELFF.

V gene TRBV2 combines with J gene TRBJ1-1; 7 nucleotides line up with TRBD1. The J segment lost 2 bases and the V segment lost 7 bases, leaving 4 bases of the junction unmatched. The germline V gene encodes CDR1 SNHLY and CDR2 FYNNEI. CDR3 length equals 13 residues. The CDR3 DNA is TGTGCCAGCACCTGGGACAGTAACACTGAAGCTTTCTTT. Its protein product is CASTWDSNTEAFF.

The CDR3 protein is CASSLGGSGKLNEQFF. CDR3 in DNA: TGTGCCAGCAGCTTAGGGGGTAGCGGGAAACTTAATGAGCAGTTCTTC. This chain joins TRBV7-9 and TRBJ2-1; TRBD2 aligns across 8 bases. CDR3 length: 16 residues. Germline CDR1 SEHNR, CDR2 FQNEAQ (reference sequence). The V segment lost 1 base and the J segment 7 bases; nucleotides outside the gene matches: 9.

V gene TRBV14 combines with J gene TRBJ1-1; D ambiguous. V was shortened by 0 bases and J by 5 bases, with 10 bases between the two germline ends. Looked up from germline, CDR1 is SGHDN and CDR2 is FVKESK. CDR3 size: 14 residues. The CDR3 is CASSQDRGFTEAFF. The CDR3 DNA follows: TGTGCCAGCAGCCAAGATCGGGGTTTTACTGAAGCTTTCTTT.

The chain uses TRBV19 and TRBJ1-1, with 9 bases lining up with TRBD1. CDR1 is LNHDA, CDR2 SQIVND, per germline (reference sequence). With 7 bases clipped from V and 4 bases from J, the junction kept 10 bases outside the gene matches. The CDR3 consists of 15 residues. As DNA, the CDR3 is TGTGCCAGTACCACTCACAGGGGGCGGGTCACTGAAGCTTTCTTT. Translated, it gives CASTTHRGRVTEAFF. Complete variable domain (other parts from reference TRBV19 and TRBJ1-1): DGGITQSPKYLFRKEGQNVTLSCEQNLNHDAMYWYRQDPGQGLRLIYYSQIVNDFQKGDIAEGYSVSREKKESFPLTVTSAQKNPTAFYLCASTTHRGRVTEAFFGQGTRLTVV.

V usage is TRBV3-1 (or the pseudogene TRBV3-2) and J usage is TRBJ2-3, with 10 bases matching TRBD2. The CDR3 covers 17 residues. Germline V lookup: CDR1 LGHDT, CDR2 YNNKEL (reference sequence). V lost 0 bases to trimming and J lost 3 bases; unmatched junction nucleotides: 6. The CDR3 loop is CASSQDPLAGATDTQYF. The CDR3 DNA reads as TGTGCCAGCAGCCAAGATCCCCTAGCGGGAGCTACAGATACGCAGTATTTT.

The chain is built from TRBV29-1 and TRBJ1-1; 10 bases agree with TRBD1. Germline V gene sequence: CDR1 SQVTM, CDR2 ANQGSEA. J lost 3 bases, V lost 6 bases, and 7 bases had no gene match. The CDR3 runs 14 residues. The CDR3 DNA follows: TGCAGCGTGGGGACCGGGACAGGGGACACTGAAGCTTTCTTT. Translating gives CSVGTGTGDTEAFF.

V gene TRBV2 combines with J gene TRBJ2-5, with TRBD1 matching 10 bases. Looked up from germline, CDR1 is SNHLY and CDR2 is FYNNEI. The ends lost 5 bases at V and 9 bases at J; junction bases unmatched: 9. This CDR3 has 14 residues. CDR3 amino acids: CASSLERDRGSQYF. The CDR3 nucleotides are TGTGCCAGCAGTCTAGAGCGGGACAGGGGATCCCAGTACTTC.

The chain is built from TRBV5-1 and TRBJ1-4; TRBD1 aligns across 7 bases. Germline CDR1 and CDR2: SGHRS and YFSETQ. The CDR3 is 15 amino acids. The ends lost 4 bases at V and 4 bases at J; junction bases unmatched: 7. For the CDR3, the DNA is TGCGCCAGCAGCATGCAGGGGGTTAATAATGAAAAACTGTTTTTT. This encodes CASSMQGVNNEKLFF.